This T cell receptor (beta chain) was captured by sequencing in a study of OX40 agonist ivuxolimab in advanced cancers. Looking at the study overall: Three patients showed partial responses: one hepatocellular carcinoma and two cutaneous melanoma cases. Study-level points and caveats: Partly responding patients at 0.1-3.0 mg/kg showed some of the smallest clonal expansion. Both blood CD4+ and CD8+ T cells showed clonal growth by week 6 at 0.1 to 3.0 mg/kg.

Data came from immunoSEQ multiplex PCR; TCRdb stores just in-frame clones and leaves some out. The table records under 40,000 clones, about 88% of them present only once. This clone was found once. Its antigen is still unknown. The CDR3 has 13 residues. V lost 6 bases, J lost 5 bases, and 13 bases lay in between. Germline V gene sequence: CDR1 SNHLY, CDR2 FYNNEI. The J gene is TRBJ2-5, the V gene TRBV2; TRBD1 might be the D (6 bases). This TCR was sampled from an adult with an advanced solid tumor such as melanoma, head and neck, liver or kidney cancer. The sequencing here drew on CD4+ or CD8+ T cells sorted from blood, taken in a trial of the OX40 agonist ivuxolimab. The chain's CDR3 is CASRPTGDETQYF. CDR3 sequence (DNA): TGTGCCAGCAGGCCGACAGGAGATGAGACCCAGTACTTC.